The subject of this entry is one TCR beta chain. Some clones are missing from TCRdb's copy, which holds only in-frame ones; the method was immunoSEQ multiplex PCR. This table has more than 40,000 clones, 90% to 95% appearing once. This CDR3 is built from 15 residues. The germline V gene has CDR1 SGHNT and CDR2 YENEEA. Unmatched junction bases numbered 4, after V lost 5 bases and J lost 1 base. This sample was taken from a study of T cell changes during pregnancy in multiple sclerosis. The V gene is TRBV11-3, the J gene TRBJ2-5, with 10 bases matching TRBD2. The material was CD4+ T cells from peripheral blood mononuclear cells, obtained in the second trimester of pregnancy. The TCR originated in a female donor with multiple sclerosis, enrolled in a pregnancy study. As DNA, the CDR3 is TGTGCCAGCAGCAGAAGCGGGGGGGGCCAAGAGACCCAGTACTTC. Protein product: CASSRSGGGQETQYF.